This T cell receptor beta chain was documented in a study of shared clonotypes between healthy human individuals. Whole-study findings and limits: Non-shared clonotypes were found to have lower generation probabilities than the clonotypes that were shared by all four of the sorted-subset donors.

This clone was counted a few times. Its antigen is still unknown. The CDR3 totals 14 residues. Deletions cut 7 bases from V and 0 bases from J, with 10 bases between. Germline loops: CDR1 LNHDA, CDR2 SQIVND (reference sequence). Researchers divided each subset's genomic DNA evenly across several immunoSEQ plates. Some 30,000 T cell genomes (roughly 190 ng DNA) went into each sorted-subset replicate. TCRdb's copy holds only in-frame clones and misses some; the assay was immunoSEQ multiplex PCR. The sample has 780,000 or so clones, just under 75% seen once. The sample comprised memory CD4+ T cells sorted from blood. The sample's subset: CD45RA-negative fraction. The clonotype originates from a woman younger than 45 in good health. The genes are TRBV19 and TRBJ2-1; possible D gene TRBD2, 5 bases. The CDR3 sequence is CASKSGSSYNEQFF. The CDR3 coding sequence is TGTGCCAGTAAAAGCGGTAGCTCCTACAATGAGCAGTTCTTC.